This T cell receptor beta chain was recovered during a study of tumor-infiltrating lymphocytes in localized non-small cell lung cancer. Study context: Several tumor histologies, both smoking statuses, and some post-neoadjuvant chemotherapy samples were included. Tumor tissue and non-adjacent uninvolved lung came from each patient. Study findings and constraints: Tumors had more T cell infiltration than uninvolved lung, per TCRbeta sequencing and CD3 counts. TCR sequencing covered a subset of patients with enough tissue.

CDR1 is SNHLY, CDR2 FYNNEI, per germline. The CDR3 sequence is 15 residues long. V was shortened by 8 bases and J by 7 bases, with 24 bases between the two germline ends. TCRdb's table, derived via immunoSEQ multiplex PCR, lists solely in-frame clones and lacks some. The sample lists some 8,400 clones, 79% occurring once. This clone was picked up one time. Its specificity is not known. The clonotype originates from a human donor with non-small cell lung cancer. The sequenced sample consisted of uninvolved lung tissue not adjacent to the tumor. J is TRBJ2-7 and V is TRBV2; tentatively, D is TRBD2 (6 bases). Written as DNA, the CDR3 is TGTGCCAGCTCGGCCGGGTCGATGGGGGGTTTAGAGCAGTACTTC. Translated: CASSAGSMGGLEQYF.